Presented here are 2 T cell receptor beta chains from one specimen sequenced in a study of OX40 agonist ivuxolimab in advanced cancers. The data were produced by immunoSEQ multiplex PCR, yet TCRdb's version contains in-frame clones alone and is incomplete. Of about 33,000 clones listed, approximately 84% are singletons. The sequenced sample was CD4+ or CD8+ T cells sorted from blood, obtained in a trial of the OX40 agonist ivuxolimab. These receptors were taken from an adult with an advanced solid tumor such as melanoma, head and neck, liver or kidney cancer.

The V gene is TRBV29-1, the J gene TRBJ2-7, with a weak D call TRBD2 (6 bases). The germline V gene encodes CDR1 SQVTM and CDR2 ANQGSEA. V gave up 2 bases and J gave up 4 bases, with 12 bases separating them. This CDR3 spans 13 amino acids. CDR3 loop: CSVETGSRYEQYF. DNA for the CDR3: TGCAGCGTTGAAACCGGGAGCAGGTACGAGCAGTACTTC.

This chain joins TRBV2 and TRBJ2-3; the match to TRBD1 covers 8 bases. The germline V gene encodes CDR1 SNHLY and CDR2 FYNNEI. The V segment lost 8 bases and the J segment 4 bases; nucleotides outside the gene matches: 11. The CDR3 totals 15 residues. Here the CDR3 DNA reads TGTGCCAGCGGGGCCCCTCGACAGGGGCCAGATACGCAGTATTTT. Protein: CASGAPRQGPDTQYF.